This is a list of T cell receptor beta chains from one sample in a study of CD4 T cells in relation to SARS-CoV-2 and coronaviruses. The assay was immunoSEQ multiplex PCR, and TCRdb's table has in-frame clones only and misses some. The sample lists approximately 37,000 clones, 80% to 90% occurring once. The sequencing input was memory CD4+ T cells from PBMCs. These receptors all stem from an adult with COVID-19. Each CDR3 is given with its conserved first and last residue. The order of the fields is J gene, V gene, clone size, D gene, CDR3 protein, CDR3 DNA. The D gene is left open where the match is weak. Clone size is given for some rows only: seen once, a few or many times, or a class if the clone is expanded.

TRBJ2-1 TRBV19 once . CASSIGAQRDFNEQFF TGTGCCAGTAGTATAGGGGCACAACGGGACTTTAATGAGCAGTTCTTC
TRBJ2-1 TRBV5-1 . TRBD1 CASGQGRSNEQFF TGCGCCAGCGGACAGGGGCGAAGCAATGAGCAGTTCTTC
TRBJ2-7 TRBV12-3/TRBV12-4 . . CASKIGRSYEQYF TGTGCCAGCAAAATCGGCAGGTCCTACGAGCAGTACTTC
TRBJ2-6 TRBV7-3 . TRBD1 CASSSQGHSSGANVLTF TGTGCCAGCAGCTCACAGGGGCACAGCTCTGGGGCCAACGTCCTGACTTTC
TRBJ2-2 TRBV6-5 . . CATLRDLNTGELFF TGTGCCACCCTTCGGGACTTGAACACCGGGGAGCTGTTTTTT
TRBJ2-5 TRBV9 . . CASSVGSQYQETQYF TGTGCCAGCAGCGTAGGATCGCAGTACCAAGAGACCCAGTACTTC
TRBJ1-2 TRBV5-4 . TRBD1 CASSRGQEPNYGYTF TGTGCCAGCAGCAGAGGACAGGAACCTAACTATGGCTACACCTTC
TRBJ2-7 TRBV10-2 few . CASSGTGYEQYF TGCGCCAGCAGTGGGACGGGGTACGAGCAGTACTTC
TRBJ2-5 TRBV5-1 . . CASRPGTPGETQYF TGCGCCAGCCGACCCGGGACCCCCGGGGAGACCCAGTACTTC
TRBJ2-7 TRBV15 few TRBD1 CATSNTGGRFEQYF TGTGCCACCAGCAACACAGGGGGCCGGTTCGAGCAGTACTTC
TRBJ1-3 TRBV24-1 . . CATSDLHGNTIYF TGTGCCACCAGTGATCTACACGGAAACACCATATATTTT
TRBJ2-3 TRBV11-2 . . CASSRPGLTSTDTQYF TGTGCCAGCAGCCGGCCGGGCCTAACCTCAACAGATACGCAGTATTTT
TRBJ2-5 TRBV28 . TRBD2 CASSASGTSGRRAETQYF TGTGCCAGCAGTGCCTCGGGGACTAGCGGGAGAAGGGCGGAGACCCAGTACTTC
TRBJ2-7 TRBV5-1 . TRBD2 CASSLGASGFSYEQYF TGCGCCAGCAGCTTGGGGGCTAGCGGGTTTTCCTACGAGCAGTACTTC
TRBJ2-2 TRBV5-1 . . CASSPAAVNTGELFF TGCGCCAGCAGCCCCGCAGCAGTGAACACCGGGGAGCTGTTTTTT
TRBJ1-4 TRBV28 . TRBD1 CAGKTGGQEKLFF TGTGCCGGAAAAACAGGGGGCCAGGAAAAACTGTTTTTT
TRBJ2-5 TRBV18 . TRBD1 CASSTDRGQETQYF TGTGCCAGCTCAACCGACAGGGGGCAGGAGACCCAGTACTTC
TRBJ1-1 TRBV28 few . CASSLGGPSGADTEAFF TGTGCCAGCAGTTTAGGGGGACCCTCAGGGGCGGACACTGAAGCTTTCTTT
TRBJ2-3 TRBV19 once TRBD1 CASSIQGATFTDTQYF TGTGCCAGTAGTATACAGGGGGCCACCTTCACAGATACGCAGTATTTT
TRBJ2-3 TRBV2 once TRBD2 CASSDPVSGYTDTQYF TGTGCCAGCAGTGACCCGGTTAGCGGGTACACAGATACGCAGTATTTT
TRBJ1-1 TRBV29-1 . . CSVRLNTEAFF TGCAGCGTTCGATTGAATACTGAAGCTTTCTTT
TRBJ2-1 TRBV10-3 once . CAISEGSLGYEQFF TGTGCCATCAGCGAGGGCTCCTTGGGGTATGAGCAGTTCTTC
TRBJ2-7 TRBV27 . . CASSRGPNYEQYF TGTGCCAGCAGTCGGGGGCCAAACTACGAGCAGTACTTC
TRBJ1-5 TRBV21-1 . . CASSKGGVPPDRNCNQPQHF TGTGCCAGCAGCAAAGGCGGTGTGCCACCGGATCGGAATTGCAATCAGCCCCAGCATTTT
TRBJ2-7 TRBV6-1 . . CASSYEGWYEQYF TGTGCCAGCAGTTATGAGGGGTGGTACGAGCAGTACTTC
TRBJ2-3 TRBV6-5 . . CASRAQITDTQYF TGTGCCAGCAGGGCACAAATTACAGATACGCAGTATTTT
TRBJ1-4 TRBV19 . TRBD1 CASNRDRDEKLFF TGTGCCAGTAACCGGGACAGGGATGAAAAACTGTTTTTT
TRBJ2-2 TRBV5-1 . . CASSSGQNTGELFF TGCGCCAGCAGCTCGGGACAAAACACCGGGGAGCTGTTTTTT